This TCR beta chain was observed in a study of lymphopenia after photon versus proton radiotherapy. Profiling relied on immunoSEQ multiplex PCR, and the TCRdb table lists in-frame clones only, not all of them. This sample has 50,000 or so clones; about 92% occur once, and the top ten carry around 17%. This clone was seen just once. Sequenced here: peripheral blood, sampled from a patient treated with photon-based radiotherapy. The source of this sequence is a woman between 40 and 55 years old with cholangiocarcinoma.

Written as DNA, the CDR3 is TGTGCCAGCAGTCTCTACAAGCTCCGGGAGACGTACCAAGAGACCCAGTACTTC. Translating it yields CASSLYKLRETYQETQYF. The chain joins TRBV28 to TRBJ2-5; D may be TRBD2 (6 bases). Germline V CDR1 and CDR2: MDHEN, SYDVKM. The CDR3 totals 18 residues. V lost 5 bases and J lost 0, with 22 bases in between. The whole variable domain, filled in from reference TRBV28 and TRBJ2-5, reads DVKVTQSSRYLVKRTGEKVFLECVQDMDHENMFWYRQDPGLGLRLIYFSYDVKMKEKGDIPEGYSVSREKKERFSLILESASTNQTSMYLCASSLYKLRETYQETQYFGPGTRLLVL.